Listed below are T cell receptor beta chains from one sample, sequenced in a study of a mutant IDH1 vaccine in newly diagnosed glioma. Profiling relied on immunoSEQ multiplex PCR, and the TCRdb table lists in-frame clones only, not all of them. The data show 25,000 to 35,000 clones, roughly 80% seen once. Sequenced material: PBMCs, taken from a glioma patient treated with radiotherapy, temozolomide or both. These TCRs come from a man aged 25-45 years with glioma. CDR3s include the opening cysteine and the closing phenylalanine or tryptophan. Each record gives: J gene, D gene, V gene, CDR3 protein. The D gene is left open where the match is weak.

J: TRBJ2-1; D: TRBD2; V: TRBV19; CDR3: CASRRLAGSFNEQFF
J: TRBJ1-2; D: NA; V: TRBV9; CDR3: CASSVAEDGAGYTF
J: TRBJ2-3; D: TRBD2; V: TRBV4-1; CDR3: CASSPAGGRSDTQYF
J: TRBJ1-1; D: NA; V: TRBV19; CDR3: CASSISVNTEAFF
J: TRBJ2-7; D: NA; V: TRBV5-6; CDR3: CASSMDPGVYEQYF
J: TRBJ1-1; D: NA; V: TRBV1; CDR3: CTSSQTGWRMTEAFF
J: TRBJ1-5; D: NA; V: TRBV19; CDR3: CASSLINQPQHF
J: TRBJ1-2; D: NA; V: TRBV19; CDR3: CASSYTGRNYGYTF
J: TRBJ2-3; D: TRBD1; V: TRBV4-3; CDR3: CASSLGQAGATDTQYF
J: TRBJ2-2; D: NA; V: TRBV19; CDR3: CASRPRPQSTGELFF
J: TRBJ2-3; D: NA; V: TRBV30; CDR3: CAWKKADTQYF
J: TRBJ2-7; D: NA; V: TRBV30; CDR3: CAWSRQAAYEQYF
J: TRBJ2-2; D: TRBD2; V: TRBV4-1; CDR3: CASSQVPSGGNTGELFF
J: TRBJ1-5; D: NA; V: TRBV5-8; CDR3: CASSWGPMPQHF
J: TRBJ1-3; D: NA; V: TRBV13; CDR3: CASSFGGSGNTIYF
J: TRBJ2-5; D: NA; V: TRBV2; CDR3: CASSDASQYF
J: TRBJ1-1; D: NA; V: TRBV6-5; CDR3: CASSHPNTEAFF
J: TRBJ2-7; D: TRBD2; V: TRBV5-1; CDR3: CASSAGLAGGFSYEQYF
J: TRBJ2-6; D: NA; V: TRBV28; CDR3: CASSRGDSGANVLTF
J: TRBJ2-3; D: NA; V: TRBV4-1; CDR3: CASSQEVASTDTQYF
J: TRBJ2-5; D: NA; V: TRBV15; CDR3: CATSRAGRPSSETQYF
J: TRBJ2-1; D: TRBD1; V: TRBV29-1; CDR3: CSVEEGRGQPVF
J: TRBJ2-1; D: NA; V: TRBV30; CDR3: CAWSVASGDSSFF
J: TRBJ2-5; D: NA; V: TRBV30; CDR3: CAWTLRGLETQYF
J: TRBJ2-3; D: TRBD2; V: TRBV4-3; CDR3: CASSQEPSGGSTDTQYF
J: TRBJ2-7; D: TRBD2; V: TRBV5-1; CDR3: CASSLIGGGGSYEQYF
J: TRBJ2-3; D: TRBD1; V: TRBV7-3; CDR3: CASSGGEGTADTQYF
J: TRBJ1-1; D: TRBD1; V: TRBV7-9; CDR3: CASSSKPGGWYTEAFF
J: TRBJ1-1; D: NA; V: TRBV14; CDR3: CASSQRTVNTEAFF
J: TRBJ2-7; D: NA; V: TRBV6-1; CDR3: CASNPRSSYEQYF
J: TRBJ2-1; D: NA; V: TRBV7-8; CDR3: CASVSSRGPPSYNEQFF
J: TRBJ2-2; D: TRBD1; V: TRBV4-1; CDR3: CASSRGTGENTGELFF
J: TRBJ1-4; D: TRBD1; V: TRBV15; CDR3: CATSRARTGDFLFF
J: TRBJ1-2; D: NA; V: TRBV25-1; CDR3: CASSESVGVRRDGYTF
J: TRBJ1-5; D: TRBD1; V: TRBV19; CDR3: CASRNPGQGGNQPQHF
J: TRBJ2-7; D: TRBD1; V: TRBV2; CDR3: CASSDGQGGDEQYF
J: TRBJ1-2; D: NA; V: TRBV9; CDR3: CASSVDPWDVRNYGYTF
J: TRBJ2-3; D: NA; V: TRBV2; CDR3: CASSDPQGGDSTDTQYF
J: TRBJ1-3; D: TRBD1; V: TRBV6-1; CDR3: CASSQHRGPGNTIYF
J: TRBJ2-2; D: NA; V: TRBV30; CDR3: CALDGTGSNTGELFF
J: TRBJ2-1; D: TRBD1; V: TRBV5-1; CDR3: CASSSATTGGEQFF